This T cell receptor (beta chain) was identified in a study of OX40 agonist ivuxolimab in advanced cancers. This table comes from immunoSEQ multiplex PCR, and its TCRdb copy is limited to in-frame clones, with some not included. Altogether 65,000 to 95,000 clones are present, 89% being singletons, with the ten largest covering 0.15% to 0.2%. This clone was observed a single time. This CDR3 comprises 13 residues. Between the trimmed V and J ends, which lost 5 bases and 1 base, there was a span of 8 bases. Germline V gives CDR1 MDHEN, CDR2 SYDVKM. The chain is built from TRBV28 and TRBJ1-2; D is possibly TRBD1 (6 bases). This TCR came from an adult with an advanced solid tumor such as melanoma, head and neck, liver or kidney cancer. Sequencing used CD4+ or CD8+ T cells sorted from blood, obtained in a trial of the OX40 agonist ivuxolimab. The CDR3 loop reads CASSRTVNYGYTF. CDR3 coding DNA: TGTGCCAGCAGTAGGACAGTTAACTATGGCTACACCTTC.